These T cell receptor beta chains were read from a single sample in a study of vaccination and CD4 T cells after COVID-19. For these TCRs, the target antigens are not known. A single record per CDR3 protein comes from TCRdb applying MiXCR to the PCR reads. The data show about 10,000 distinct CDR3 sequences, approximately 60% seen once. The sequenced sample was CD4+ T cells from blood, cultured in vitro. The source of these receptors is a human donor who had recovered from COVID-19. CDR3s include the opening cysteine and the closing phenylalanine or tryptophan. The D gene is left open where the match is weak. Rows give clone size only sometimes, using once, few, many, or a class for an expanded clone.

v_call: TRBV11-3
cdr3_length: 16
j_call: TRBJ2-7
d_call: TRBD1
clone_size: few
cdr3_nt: TGTGCCAGCAGCTTAGGGATCACAGGGGGCGGGAACGAGCAGTACTTC
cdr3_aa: CASSLGITGGGNEQYF

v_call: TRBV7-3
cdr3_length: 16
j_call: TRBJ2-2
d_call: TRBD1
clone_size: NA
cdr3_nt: TGTGCCAGCAGCTTAAGACCACAGGGGCGCGCCGGGGAGCTGTTTTTT
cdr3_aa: CASSLRPQGRAGELFF

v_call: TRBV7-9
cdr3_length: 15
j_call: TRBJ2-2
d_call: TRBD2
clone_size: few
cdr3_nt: TGTGCCAGCAGCCAAAGGCGGGGAGGGACCGGGGAGCTGTTTTTT
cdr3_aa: CASSQRRGGTGELFF

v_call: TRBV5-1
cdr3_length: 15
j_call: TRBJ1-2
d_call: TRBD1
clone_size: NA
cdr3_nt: TGCGCCAGCAGTCCCGACAGGGCGGAACGGTACGGCTACACCTTC
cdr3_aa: CASSPDRAERYGYTF

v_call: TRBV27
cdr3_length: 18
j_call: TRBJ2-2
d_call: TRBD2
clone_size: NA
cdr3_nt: TGTGCCAGCAGTTTAGGGTGGGGGCGGGAGGGCCCCACCGGGGAGCTGTTTTTT
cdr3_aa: CASSLGWGREGPTGELFF

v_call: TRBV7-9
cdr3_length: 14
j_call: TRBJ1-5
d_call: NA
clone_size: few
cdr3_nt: TGTGCCAGCAGCCTCGACACAAGCAATCAGCCCCAGCATTTT
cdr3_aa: CASSLDTSNQPQHF

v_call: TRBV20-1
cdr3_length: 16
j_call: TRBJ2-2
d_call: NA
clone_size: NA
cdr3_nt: TGCAGTGCTAGAGATTTCGCTAGTTTTAAGGCCGGGGAGCTGTTTTTT
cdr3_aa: CSARDFASFKAGELFF

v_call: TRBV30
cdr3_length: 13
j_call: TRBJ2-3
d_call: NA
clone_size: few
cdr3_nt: TGTGCCTGGAGTGTACGGGGTTCCGATACGCAGTATTTT
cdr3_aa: CAWSVRGSDTQYF

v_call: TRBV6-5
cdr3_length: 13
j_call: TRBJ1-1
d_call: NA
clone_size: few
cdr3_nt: TGTGCCAGCAGTTACCCGGGAAACACTGAAGCTTTCTTT
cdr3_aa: CASSYPGNTEAFF

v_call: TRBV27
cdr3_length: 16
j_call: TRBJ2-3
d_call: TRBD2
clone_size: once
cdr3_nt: TGTGCCAGCAGTACCAAACATAGCGGGAGAATGGATACGCAGTATTTT
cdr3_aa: CASSTKHSGRMDTQYF

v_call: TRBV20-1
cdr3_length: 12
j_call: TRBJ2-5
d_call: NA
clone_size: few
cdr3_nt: TGCAGTGCGTCCAGGGTCCAAGAGACCCAGTACTTC
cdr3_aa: CSASRVQETQYF

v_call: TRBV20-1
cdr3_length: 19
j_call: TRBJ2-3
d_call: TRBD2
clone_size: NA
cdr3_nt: TGCAGTGCTGGGGCGGGACTAGCGGGAACGGGTACTAGCACAGATACGCAGTATTTT
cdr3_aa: CSAGAGLAGTGTSTDTQYF

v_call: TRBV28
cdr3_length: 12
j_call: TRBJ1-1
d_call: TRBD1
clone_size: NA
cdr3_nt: TGTGCCAGCAGCCAAAGGGGGCTTGAAGCTTTCTTT
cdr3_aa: CASSQRGLEAFF

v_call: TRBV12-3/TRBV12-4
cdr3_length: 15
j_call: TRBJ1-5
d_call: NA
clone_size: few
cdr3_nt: TGTGCCAGCAGTAGCGGGACGGACTTTAATCAGCCCCAGCATTTT
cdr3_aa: CASSSGTDFNQPQHF

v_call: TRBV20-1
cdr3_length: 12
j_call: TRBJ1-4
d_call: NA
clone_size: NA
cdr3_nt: TGCAGTGCTCGCAGGGAAAGTGAAAAACTGTTTTTT
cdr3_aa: CSARRESEKLFF

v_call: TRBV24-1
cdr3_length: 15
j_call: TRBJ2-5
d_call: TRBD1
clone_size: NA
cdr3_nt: TGTGCCACCAGTGATTTGAGGACAGGGGAAGAGACCCAGTACTTC
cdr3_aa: CATSDLRTGEETQYF

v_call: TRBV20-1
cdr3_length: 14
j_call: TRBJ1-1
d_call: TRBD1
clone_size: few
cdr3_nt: TGCAGCACATTAGCGGGACAGGGGAACACTGAAGCTTTCTTT
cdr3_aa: CSTLAGQGNTEAFF

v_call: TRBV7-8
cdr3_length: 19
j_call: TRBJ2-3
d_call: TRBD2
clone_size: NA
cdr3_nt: TGTGCCAGCAGCTTAGGACTCCCCCCTCCGTGGGGGGGAACAGATACGCAGTATTTT
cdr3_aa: CASSLGLPPPWGGTDTQYF

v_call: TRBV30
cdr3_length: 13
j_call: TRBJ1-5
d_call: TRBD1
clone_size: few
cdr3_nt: TGTGCCTGGAGTGAGGGGGCTAGTCAGCCCCAGCATTTT
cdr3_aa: CAWSEGASQPQHF

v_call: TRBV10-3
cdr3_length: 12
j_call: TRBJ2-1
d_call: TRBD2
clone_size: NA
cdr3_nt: TGTGCCATCAGTGACTCGGGGGGAAGTAGTTTGTTC
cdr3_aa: CAISDSGGSSLF

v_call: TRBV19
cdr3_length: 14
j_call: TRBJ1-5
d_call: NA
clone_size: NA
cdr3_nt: TGTGCCAGTGCGACCGGGACACAGTATCAGCCCCAGCATTTT
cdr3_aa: CASATGTQYQPQHF

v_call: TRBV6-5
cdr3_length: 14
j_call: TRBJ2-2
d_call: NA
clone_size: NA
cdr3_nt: TGTGCCAGCAGTTACAGGGGCGGGTCTGGGGAGCTGTTTTTT
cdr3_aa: CASSYRGGSGELFF

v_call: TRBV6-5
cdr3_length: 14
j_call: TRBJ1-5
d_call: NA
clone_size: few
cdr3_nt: TGTGCCAGCAGTTACAGGGTCGGCAATCAGCCCCAGCATTTT
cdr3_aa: CASSYRVGNQPQHF

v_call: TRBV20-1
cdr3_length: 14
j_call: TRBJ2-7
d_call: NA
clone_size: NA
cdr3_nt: TGCAGTGCTAGAGATCGCCAGGGACCCTACGAGCAGTACTTC
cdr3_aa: CSARDRQGPYEQYF

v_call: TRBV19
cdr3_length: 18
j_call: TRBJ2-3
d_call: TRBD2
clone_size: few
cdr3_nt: TGTGCCAGTAGTATCCGGTATCGAGCGGGAGAACGCACAGATACGCAGTATTTT
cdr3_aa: CASSIRYRAGERTDTQYF

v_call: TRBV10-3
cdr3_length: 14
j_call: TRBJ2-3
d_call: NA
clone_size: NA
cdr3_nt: TGTGCCATCAGAGACCCTCGGTGGGCAGATACGCAGTATTTT
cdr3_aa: CAIRDPRWADTQYF

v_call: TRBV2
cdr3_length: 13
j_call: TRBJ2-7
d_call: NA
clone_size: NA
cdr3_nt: TGTGCCAGCAGTCAGGGGAGCTCCTACGAGCAGTACTTC
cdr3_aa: CASSQGSSYEQYF

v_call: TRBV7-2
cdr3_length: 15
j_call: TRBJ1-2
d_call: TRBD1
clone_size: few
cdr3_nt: TGTGCCAGCAGCCAAAGGGACAGGCCCCTCTATGGCTACACCTTC
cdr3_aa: CASSQRDRPLYGYTF

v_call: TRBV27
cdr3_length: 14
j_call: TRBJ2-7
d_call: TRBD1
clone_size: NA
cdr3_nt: TGTGCCAGCAGATCGGACAGGGTTTTAGGCGAGCAGTACTTC
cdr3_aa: CASRSDRVLGEQYF

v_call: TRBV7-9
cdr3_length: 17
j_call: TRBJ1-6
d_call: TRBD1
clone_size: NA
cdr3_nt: TGTGCCAGCGCCCCAACCCAGGGGGGACAATTTAATTCACCCCTCCACTTT
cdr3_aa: CASAPTQGGQFNSPLHF

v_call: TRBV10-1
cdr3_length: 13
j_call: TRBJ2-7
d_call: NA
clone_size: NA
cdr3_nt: TGCGCCAGCAGTGACCGGGCCTGGGGCGAGCAGTACTTC
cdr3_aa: CASSDRAWGEQYF

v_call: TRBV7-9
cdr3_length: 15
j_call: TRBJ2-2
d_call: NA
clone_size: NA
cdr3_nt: TGTGCCAGCAGCTTAGTCCCTAGAGGCACCGGGGAGCTGTTTTTT
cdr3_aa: CASSLVPRGTGELFF

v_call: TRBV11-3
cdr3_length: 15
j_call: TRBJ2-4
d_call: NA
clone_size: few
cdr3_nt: TGTGCCAGCAGCTCCCCAGAAGGGCCGAAAAACATTCAGTACTTC
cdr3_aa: CASSSPEGPKNIQYF

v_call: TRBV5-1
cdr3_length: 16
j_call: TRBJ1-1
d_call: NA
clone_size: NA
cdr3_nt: TGCGCCAGCAGCTTGGTTTTTGGTAGGATAAACACTGAAGCTTTCTTT
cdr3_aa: CASSLVFGRINTEAFF

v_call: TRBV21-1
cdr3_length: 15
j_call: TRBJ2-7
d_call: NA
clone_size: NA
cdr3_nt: TGTGCCAGCAGCAAAGGGGCATCAGGGGCCGACGAGCAGTACTTC
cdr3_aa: CASSKGASGADEQYF

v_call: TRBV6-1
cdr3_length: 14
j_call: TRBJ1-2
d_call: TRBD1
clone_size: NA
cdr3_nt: TGTGCCAGCAATCCAGGGACAGGGTATTATGGCTACACCTTC
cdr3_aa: CASNPGTGYYGYTF

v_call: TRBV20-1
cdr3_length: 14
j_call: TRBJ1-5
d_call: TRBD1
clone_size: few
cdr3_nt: TGCAGTGCTGAGGACAGGGACGGGCATCAGCCCCAGCATTTT
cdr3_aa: CSAEDRDGHQPQHF

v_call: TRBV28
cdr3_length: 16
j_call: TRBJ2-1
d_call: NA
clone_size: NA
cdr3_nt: TGTGCCAGCACCCCTGCCCTTGGGCAGGGTCTCAATGAGCAGTTCTTC
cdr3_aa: CASTPALGQGLNEQFF

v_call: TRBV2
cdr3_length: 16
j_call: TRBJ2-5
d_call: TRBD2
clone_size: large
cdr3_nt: TGTGCCAGCAGTGCAGGACTAGCGGGAGAGGGGGAGACCCAGTACTTC
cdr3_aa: CASSAGLAGEGETQYF

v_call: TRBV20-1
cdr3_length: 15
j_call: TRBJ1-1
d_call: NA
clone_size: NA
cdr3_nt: TGCAGTGCTCCTCCCGGGGAGGGAATGAACACTGAAGCTTTCTTT
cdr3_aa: CSAPPGEGMNTEAFF

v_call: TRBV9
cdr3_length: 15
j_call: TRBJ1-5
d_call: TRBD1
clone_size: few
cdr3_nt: TGTGCCAGCAGCCAAACAGGGGGCGGAAATCAGCCCCAGCATTTT
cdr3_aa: CASSQTGGGNQPQHF

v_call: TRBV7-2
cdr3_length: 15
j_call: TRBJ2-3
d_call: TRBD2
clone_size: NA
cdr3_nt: TGTGCCAGCAGCTTGAGGAGCGGGGGGTCAGATACGCAGTATTTT
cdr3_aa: CASSLRSGGSDTQYF

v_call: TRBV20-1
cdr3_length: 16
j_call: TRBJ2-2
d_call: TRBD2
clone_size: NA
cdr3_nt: TGCAGTGCTAGAGGGGAACGGGGGGGCCACACCGGGGAGCTGTTTTTT
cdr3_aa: CSARGERGGHTGELFF

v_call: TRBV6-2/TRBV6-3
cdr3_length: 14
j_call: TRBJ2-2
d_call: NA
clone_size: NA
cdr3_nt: TGTGCCAGCAGTTACGAGCGAGGGGACGGGGAGCTGTTTTTT
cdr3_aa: CASSYERGDGELFF

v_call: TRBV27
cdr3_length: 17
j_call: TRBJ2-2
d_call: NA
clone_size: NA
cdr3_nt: TGTGCCAGCAGTTCAAACCGCTTCAGCGCGAACACCGGGGAGCTGTTTTTT
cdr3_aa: CASSSNRFSANTGELFF

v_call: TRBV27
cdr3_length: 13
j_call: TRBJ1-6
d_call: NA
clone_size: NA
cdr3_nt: TGTGCCAGCAGTCCGATGAGGGATTCACCCCTCCACTTT
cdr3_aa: CASSPMRDSPLHF

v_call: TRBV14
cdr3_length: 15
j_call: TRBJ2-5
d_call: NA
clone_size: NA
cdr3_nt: TGTGCCAGCAGCCAAGAACAGGGCCAGGGCGAGACCCAGTACTTC
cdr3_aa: CASSQEQGQGETQYF

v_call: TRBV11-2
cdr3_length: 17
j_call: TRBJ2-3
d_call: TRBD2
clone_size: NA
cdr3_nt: TGTGCCAGCAGCTTAGTGGCTAGCGGGAGTGTAACAGATACGCAGTATTTT
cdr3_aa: CASSLVASGSVTDTQYF

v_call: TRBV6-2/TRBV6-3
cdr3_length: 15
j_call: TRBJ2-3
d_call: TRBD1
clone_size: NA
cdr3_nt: TGTGCCAGCAGTTACGAACAGGGGGCCACAGATACGCAGTATTTT
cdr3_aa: CASSYEQGATDTQYF

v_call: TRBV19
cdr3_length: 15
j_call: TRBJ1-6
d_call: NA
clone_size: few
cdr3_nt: TGTGCCAGTAGTACGCCGGGACGGTATAATTCACCCCTCCACTTT
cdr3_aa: CASSTPGRYNSPLHF

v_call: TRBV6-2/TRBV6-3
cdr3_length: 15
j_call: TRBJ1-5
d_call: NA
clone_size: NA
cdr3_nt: TGTGCCAGCAGTTCTACAGGGTCGAGCAATCAGCCCCAGCATTTT
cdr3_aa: CASSSTGSSNQPQHF

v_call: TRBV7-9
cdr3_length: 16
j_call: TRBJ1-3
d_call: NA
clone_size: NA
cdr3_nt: TGTGCCAGCAGCGTCCAAGTCCGGACAGTTAGAAACACCATATATTTT
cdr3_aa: CASSVQVRTVRNTIYF

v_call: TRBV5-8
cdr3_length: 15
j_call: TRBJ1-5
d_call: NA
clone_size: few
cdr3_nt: TGTGCCAGCAGCCCCCTGCCTAATAGCAATCAGCCCCAGCATTTT
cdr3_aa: CASSPLPNSNQPQHF

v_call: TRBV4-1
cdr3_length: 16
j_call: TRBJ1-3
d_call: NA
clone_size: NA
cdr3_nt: TGCGCCAGCAGCCTCACTTGGGGGGGTCCAGGAAACACCATATATTTT
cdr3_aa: CASSLTWGGPGNTIYF

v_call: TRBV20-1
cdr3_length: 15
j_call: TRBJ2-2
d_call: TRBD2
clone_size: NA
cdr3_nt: TGCAGTGCTCAAGGGACTAGCGAAAACACCGGGGAGCTGTTTTTT
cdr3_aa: CSAQGTSENTGELFF